This is a list of T cell receptor beta chains from one sample in a study of shared clonotypes between healthy human individuals. Only in-frame clones appear in the TCRdb table, and some are missing; sequencing was by immunoSEQ multiplex PCR. Of about 2.4 million clones listed, around nine tenths were seen once; the top ten hold 0.14%. The sample consisted of naive CD4+ T cells sorted from blood. These receptors all come from a man aged 18 to 30 in good health. CDR3s include the opening cysteine and the closing phenylalanine or tryptophan. A D gene is named only where the DNA matches it firmly.

v_call	d_call	j_call	cdr3_length	cdr3_aa
TRBV4-3	NA	TRBJ2-5	16	CASSQGLGKQQETQYF
TRBV18	NA	TRBJ1-1	14	CASSPVEQGSEAFF
TRBV2	NA	TRBJ2-3	12	CASNGGGDTQYF
TRBV5-4	TRBD1	TRBJ1-6	14	CASRPGTENSPLHF
TRBV28	NA	TRBJ2-2	19	CASSPGRDHFTLNTGELFF
TRBV5-6	NA	TRBJ2-1	17	CATSRLLGGGSGNEQFF
TRBV9	TRBD2	TRBJ2-2	17	CASTPGTSGTNTGELFF
TRBV12-5	TRBD2	TRBJ2-5	13	CASGPGLGETQYF
TRBV5-6	TRBD1	TRBJ2-2	16	CASSPGTGHLGGELFF
TRBV27	NA	TRBJ2-7	16	CASSPIHRRGSYEQYF
TRBV7-9	NA	TRBJ1-4	13	CASSSPGGEKLFF
TRBV19	TRBD2	TRBJ2-7	16	CASSIGATSGFYEQYF
TRBV28	NA	TRBJ2-3	12	CASALLTDTQYF
TRBV2	NA	TRBJ1-1	14	CASSDRAMNTEAFF
TRBV6-6	TRBD1	TRBJ1-1	14	CASSGRDRGPKAFF
TRBV28	TRBD1	TRBJ2-1	16	CASRDGTGGWGNEQFF
TRBV6-5	NA	TRBJ1-1	14	CASSRVAKNTEAFF
TRBV2	NA	TRBJ2-7	15	CASSEVRPGAHEQYF
TRBV7-9	TRBD1	TRBJ1-1	15	CASSARQGENTEAFF
TRBV2	NA	TRBJ2-2	16	CASSPGPGRHTGELFF
TRBV29-1	NA	TRBJ2-7	11	CSVEGRNEQYF
TRBV7-3	NA	TRBJ2-6	15	CASSPIPSGANVLTF
TRBV6-6	NA	TRBJ1-1	12	CASRLQGTEAFF
TRBV5-1	TRBD1	TRBJ1-2	15	CASSSAGTGSLGYTF
TRBV11-2	TRBD2	TRBJ2-3	14	CASRIGLGTDTQYF
TRBV4-1	NA	TRBJ1-3	16	CASSQDLPLSGNTIYF
TRBV7-2	TRBD1	TRBJ1-2	15	CASSLGTGGNYGYTF
TRBV11-2	NA	TRBJ1-6	15	CASSLDQGWNSPLHF
TRBV20-1	NA	TRBJ2-3	11	CSGRVTDTQYF
TRBV27	TRBD2	TRBJ2-1	14	CASSLAGGLGEQFF
TRBV6-1	NA	TRBJ2-7	13	CASSQRPWTEQYF
TRBV28	NA	TRBJ1-2	14	CASSSTGTQSLRTF
TRBV5-4	TRBD1	TRBJ2-7	15	CASSSGGSSSYEQYF
TRBV7-6	NA	TRBJ2-2	16	CASREGAVLNTGELFF
TRBV18	TRBD1	TRBJ1-4	15	CASSSEGTGSEKLFF
TRBV7-2	NA	TRBJ2-7	14	CASSPEAGRYEQYF
TRBV19	TRBD2	TRBJ2-1	16	CASSPLTSGGYNEQFF
TRBV19	NA	TRBJ2-7	13	CASSIRDGYEQYF